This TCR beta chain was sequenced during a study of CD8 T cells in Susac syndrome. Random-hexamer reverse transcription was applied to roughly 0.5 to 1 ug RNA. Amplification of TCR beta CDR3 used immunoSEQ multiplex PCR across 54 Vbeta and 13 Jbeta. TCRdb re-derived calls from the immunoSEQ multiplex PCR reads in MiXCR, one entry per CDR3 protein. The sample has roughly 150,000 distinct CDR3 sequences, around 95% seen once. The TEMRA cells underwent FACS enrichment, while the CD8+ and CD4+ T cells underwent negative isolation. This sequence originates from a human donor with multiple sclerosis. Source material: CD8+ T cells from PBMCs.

The CDR3: CSARDLEGPYEQYF. The CDR3 DNA follows: TGCAGTGCTAGAGATCTGGAGGGGCCCTACGAGCAGTACTTC. The chain is built from TRBV20-1 and TRBJ2-7; possible D gene TRBD2, 6 bases. CDR3 length equals 14 residues. Germline CDR1 reads DFQATT; CDR2 reads SNEGSKA (reference sequence). The germline V and J ends were trimmed by 0 bases and 2 bases, with 11 bases remaining between them.